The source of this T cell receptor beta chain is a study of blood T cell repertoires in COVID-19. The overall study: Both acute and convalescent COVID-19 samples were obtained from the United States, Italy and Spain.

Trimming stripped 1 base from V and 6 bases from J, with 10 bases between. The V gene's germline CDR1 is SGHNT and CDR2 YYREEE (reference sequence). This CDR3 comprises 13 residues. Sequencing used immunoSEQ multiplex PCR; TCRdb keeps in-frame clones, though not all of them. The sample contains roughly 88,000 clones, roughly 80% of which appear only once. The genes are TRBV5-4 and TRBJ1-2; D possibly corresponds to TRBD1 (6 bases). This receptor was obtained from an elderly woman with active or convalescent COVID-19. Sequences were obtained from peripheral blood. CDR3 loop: CASSLKGGNGYTF. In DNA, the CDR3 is TGTGCCAGCAGCTTGAAGGGGGGGAATGGCTACACCTTC.